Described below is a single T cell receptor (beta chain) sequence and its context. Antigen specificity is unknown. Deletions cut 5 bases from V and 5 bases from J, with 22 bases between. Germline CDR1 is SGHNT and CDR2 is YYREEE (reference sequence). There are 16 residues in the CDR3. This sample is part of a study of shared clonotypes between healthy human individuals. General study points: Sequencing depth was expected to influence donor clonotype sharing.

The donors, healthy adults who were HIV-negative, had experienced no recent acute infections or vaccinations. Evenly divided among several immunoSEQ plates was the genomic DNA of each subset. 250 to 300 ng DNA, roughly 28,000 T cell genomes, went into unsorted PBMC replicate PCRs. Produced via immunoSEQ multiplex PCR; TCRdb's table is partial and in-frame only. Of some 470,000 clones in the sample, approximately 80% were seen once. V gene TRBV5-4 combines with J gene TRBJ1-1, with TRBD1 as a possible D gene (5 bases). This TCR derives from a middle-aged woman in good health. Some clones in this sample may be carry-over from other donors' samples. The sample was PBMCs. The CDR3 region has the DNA TGTGCCAGCAGTCCTCCTAGCGGCAGGGTGGGGACTGAAGCTTTCTTT. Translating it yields CASSPPSGRVGTEAFF.